These T cell receptor beta chains were read from a single sample in a study of cytomegalovirus exposure and HLA in healthy donors. TCRdb's copy holds only in-frame clones and misses some; the assay was immunoSEQ multiplex PCR. The repertoire consists of 150,000 to 190,000 clones, with 82% occurring once and the leading ten covering 5% to 7.5%. What was sequenced was PBMCs. The receptors here all came from a woman between 50 and 59 years old in good health and CMV-seropositive. Each CDR3 is given with its conserved first and last residue. A D gene is named only where the DNA matches it firmly. Some rows have no size entry. The others give once, few or many, or a class for an expanded clone.

size | J | D | V | CDR3 | DNA
- | TRBJ1-2 | - | TRBV14 | CASSQEGAGRGYTF | TGTGCCAGCAGCCAAGAGGGGGCAGGGCGCGGCTACACCTTC
once | TRBJ1-1 | TRBD1 | TRBV6-1 | CATGVGQGTEAFF | TGTGCCACCGGTGTCGGACAGGGCACTGAAGCTTTCTTT
- | TRBJ2-1 | TRBD1 | TRBV7-9 | CASSLLGTGGEQFF | TGTGCCAGCAGCTTGTTAGGGACAGGGGGGGAGCAGTTCTTC
- | TRBJ2-1 | - | TRBV19 | CASSRDNNEQFF | TGTGCCAGTAGCCGGGACAACAATGAGCAGTTCTTC
- | TRBJ2-1 | - | TRBV9 | CASSVGSDEQFF | TGTGCCAGCAGCGTAGGGAGCGATGAGCAGTTCTTC
- | TRBJ2-3 | - | TRBV5-1 | CASSSGSTDTQYF | TGCGCCAGCAGCTCCGGGAGCACAGATACGCAGTATTTT
- | TRBJ1-5 | - | TRBV5-1 | CASRGGVNQPQHF | TGCGCCAGCCGCGGAGGCGTAAATCAGCCCCAGCATTTT
- | TRBJ1-4 | - | TRBV19 | CASSPRQATGEKLFF | TGTGCCAGTAGTCCGCGACAGGCTACTGGGGAAAAACTGTTTTTT
- | TRBJ1-2 | - | TRBV7-9 | CASSFTANYGYTF | TGTGCCAGCAGCTTTACAGCTAACTATGGCTACACCTTC
few | TRBJ2-2 | - | TRBV4-3 | CASSQEFGRLNTGELFF | TGCGCCAGCAGCCAAGAGTTTGGCAGGCTGAACACCGGGGAGCTGTTTTTT
- | TRBJ2-3 | - | TRBV7-9 | CASSLSRVLTDTQYF | TGTGCCAGCAGCTTAAGCAGGGTCCTCACAGATACGCAGTATTTT
- | TRBJ1-2 | TRBD1 | TRBV5-1 | CASSPGQGNYGYTF | TGCGCCAGCAGCCCTGGACAGGGAAACTATGGCTACACCTTC
- | TRBJ1-2 | TRBD1 | TRBV19 | CASSRKQGPTSGYTF | TGTGCCAGTAGTAGAAAACAGGGGCCTACGAGTGGCTACACCTTC
- | TRBJ2-7 | - | TRBV5-6 | CASSYGREYEQYF | TGTGCCAGCAGCTACGGACGGGAGTACGAGCAGTACTTC
- | TRBJ2-3 | - | TRBV9 | CASSPWTGTDTQYF | TGTGCCAGCAGCCCCTGGACTGGCACAGATACGCAGTATTTT
- | TRBJ2-2 | - | TRBV20-1 | CSASSAGELFF | TGCAGTGCTTCCAGCGCCGGGGAGCTGTTTTTT
- | TRBJ1-1 | - | TRBV4-3 | CASSQDSNSALAFF | TGCGCCAGCAGCCAAGATAGTAATAGCGCTCTGGCTTTCTTT
- | TRBJ1-4 | - | TRBV19 | CASSITYRLTNEKLFF | TGTGCCAGTAGCATAACCTACAGGTTAACTAATGAAAAACTGTTTTTT
once | TRBJ1-2 | - | TRBV9 | CASSVRGGGNYGYTF | TGTGCCAGCAGCGTGAGGGGAGGAGGGAACTATGGCTACACCTTC
- | TRBJ1-6 | TRBD1 | TRBV6-6 | CASSYLRDSPNSPLHF | TGTGCCAGCAGTTACCTCCGGGACAGCCCAAATTCACCCCTCCACTTT
- | TRBJ2-1 | TRBD2 | TRBV30 | CAWTGTSAFYNEQFF | TGTGCCTGGACCGGGACTAGCGCTTTCTACAATGAGCAGTTCTTC
- | TRBJ2-7 | TRBD1 | TRBV6-5 | CASSYYVGQGTYEQYF | TGTGCCAGCAGTTACTATGTGGGACAGGGAACATACGAGCAGTACTTC
once | TRBJ1-6 | - | TRBV7-9 | CASSLGTTSPLHF | TGTGCCAGCAGCTTAGGAACAACTTCACCCCTCCACTTT
- | TRBJ1-6 | TRBD1 | TRBV7-2 | CASSYRDRPYSPLHF | TGTGCCAGCAGCTATCGGGACAGACCGTATTCACCCCTCCACTTT
once | TRBJ2-7 | - | TRBV6-5 | CASSPRQNYEQYF | TGTGCCAGCAGCCCGCGGCAGAACTACGAGCAGTACTTC
- | TRBJ2-1 | TRBD2 | TRBV6-6 | CASSNLAGVIHEQFF | TGTGCCAGCAGCAACTTAGCGGGCGTTATCCATGAGCAGTTCTTC
- | TRBJ1-5 | - | TRBV18 | CASSPAGRGQPQHF | TGTGCCAGCTCACCAGCAGGGAGGGGACAGCCCCAGCATTTT
- | TRBJ1-6 | - | TRBV7-8 | CASSLSAGNSPLHF | TGTGCCAGCAGCCTCAGTGCGGGGAATTCACCCCTCCACTTT
- | TRBJ2-5 | - | TRBV14 | CASSQDGVDSEQETQYF | TGTGCCAGCAGCCAAGATGGTGTGGACAGTGAACAAGAGACCCAGTACTTC
- | TRBJ1-4 | - | TRBV25-1 | CASSEKGFNEKLFF | TGTGCCAGCAGTGAAAAGGGGTTTAATGAAAAACTGTTTTTT
- | TRBJ1-6 | - | TRBV7-9 | CASSLVLGVGQTHSPLHF | TGTGCCAGCAGCTTAGTTCTTGGGGTCGGACAGACCCATTCACCCCTCCACTTT
- | TRBJ1-4 | - | TRBV6-1 | CASRRNEKLFF | TGTGCCAGCAGGCGGAATGAAAAACTGTTTTTT
- | TRBJ2-7 | - | TRBV5-4 | CASSSRTASYEQYF | TGTGCCAGCAGCTCGCGGACAGCGTCCTACGAGCAGTACTTC
- | TRBJ2-1 | TRBD2 | TRBV6-6 | CASSWGTSQNEQFF | TGTGCCAGCAGTTGGGGGACTAGCCAAAATGAGCAGTTCTTC
- | TRBJ2-1 | TRBD2 | TRBV11-2 | CASSLELAGGNEQFF | TGTGCCAGCAGCTTAGAACTAGCGGGGGGCAATGAGCAGTTCTTC
- | TRBJ2-7 | - | TRBV29-1 | CSVGDISYEQYF | TGCAGCGTTGGGGACATATCCTACGAGCAGTACTTC
once | TRBJ1-1 | - | TRBV13 | CASSLDAGMNTEAFF | TGTGCCAGCAGCCTCGACGCAGGAATGAACACTGAAGCTTTCTTT